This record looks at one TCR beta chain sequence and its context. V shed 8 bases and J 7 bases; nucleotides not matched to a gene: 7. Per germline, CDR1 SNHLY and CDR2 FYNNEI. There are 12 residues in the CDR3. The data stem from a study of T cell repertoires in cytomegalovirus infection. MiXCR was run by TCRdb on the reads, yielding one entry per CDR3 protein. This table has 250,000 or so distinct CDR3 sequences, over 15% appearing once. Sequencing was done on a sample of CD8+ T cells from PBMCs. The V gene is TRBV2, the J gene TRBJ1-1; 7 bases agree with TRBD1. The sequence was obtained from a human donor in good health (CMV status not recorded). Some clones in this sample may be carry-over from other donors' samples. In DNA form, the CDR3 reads TGTGCCAGCGGACGGACAGGCATTGAAGCTTTCTTT. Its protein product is CASGRTGIEAFF.